The TCR beta chain under discussion was sequenced for a study of CD8 T cells in Susac syndrome. Random hexamers were used to reverse transcribe the RNA input (about 0.5 to 1 ug). MiXCR, run by TCRdb on the immunoSEQ multiplex PCR reads, gives a single entry per CDR3 protein. Counted here are about 300,000 distinct CDR3 sequences, about 89% occurring once; the ten biggest clones make up more than 0.15%. The CDR3 is made up of 17 amino acids. Germline CDR1 and CDR2: MNHEY and SVGEGT. V lost 5 bases and J 0 bases, leaving 17 bases between the germline ends. This clonotype has just one count. The chain carries TRBV6-2 or TRBV6-3 and TRBJ2-4; D perhaps matches TRBD2 (5 bases). This sequence was found in a human donor with multiple sclerosis. Sequencing was performed on CD8+ T cells from PBMCs. CDR3: CASSLHRTALAKNIQYF. The CDR3 DNA follows: TGTGCCAGCAGTCTCCATCGGACTGCGCTAGCCAAAAACATTCAGTACTTC.